The TCR beta chain under discussion was sequenced for a study of T cell responses to AZD1222 COVID-19 vaccine. General study findings and limits: Sampled repertoires all dated from after the peak T cell response.

This CDR3 is 18 amino acids long. V was clipped by 5 bases and J by 4 bases; unmatched bases: 13. The germline gives CDR1 SGHRS, CDR2 YFSETQ. The assay was immunoSEQ multiplex PCR, and TCRdb's table has in-frame clones only and misses some. The table shows 150,000 to 200,000 clones, with 85% to 95% occurring only once. On this clone: Its antigen is not known.

This TCR was sampled from an adult in good health. This rearrangement joins TRBV5-1 to TRBJ2-1; 12 bases agree with TRBD1. Sequenced material: peripheral blood, taken on day 0 of AZD1222 vaccination. The CDR3 DNA reads TGCGCCAGCAGACCGGGACAGGGGGCCATGACGTCTTACAATGAGCAGTTCTTC. Protein: CASRPGQGAMTSYNEQFF.